Presented here are 32 T cell receptor beta chains from one specimen sequenced in a study of cytomegalovirus exposure and HLA in healthy donors (dated by TCRdb to about 2017). Libraries were built with the immunoSEQ multiplex PCR assay. The multiplex PCR relied on a mix of 60 forward primers for TCR Vbeta segments and 13 reverse primers for TCR Jbeta segments. TCRdb holds this immuneACCESS table with in-frame rearrangements only. Some clones are missing; in checked studies, unresolved V genes explain under half, and the rest has no known cause. The sample table lists around 170,000 clones, roughly four fifths of them with a count of one. About 1.5% of the sample comes from the top ten. The sequenced sample consisted of PBMCs. Receptor source: a man younger than 35 in good health and CMV-seronegative.

The chain has TRBV27 and TRBJ1-5; 11 bases align to TRBD1. In germline, CDR1 is MNHEY, CDR2 SMNVEV (reference sequence). After removal of 4 bases from V and 7 bases from J, the junction contained 3 bases not matched to a gene. This CDR3 is 14 amino acids long. The CDR3 here is CASSWTGGGQPQHF. In DNA, the CDR3 is TGTGCCAGCAGTTGGACAGGGGGCGGCCAGCCCCAGCATTTT.

The CDR3 loop is CASSLPQGASGANVLTF. DNA of the CDR3: TGTGCCAGCAGCCTCCCCCAGGGGGCGAGTGGGGCCAACGTCCTGACTTTC. This chain uses TRBV28 with TRBJ2-6, with TRBD1 matching over 8 bases. Looked up from germline, CDR1 is MDHEN and CDR2 is SYDVKM. The CDR3 contains 17 residues. V lost 6 bases, J lost 3 bases, and 10 bases stayed unmatched.

This clone has just a few counts. The chain links TRBV30 to TRBJ2-2; 10 positions match TRBD2. This CDR3 comprises 19 residues. V gave up 0 bases and J gave up 0 bases; unmatched junction bases: 10. Germline-derived CDR1 and CDR2 are GTSNPN and SVGIG (reference sequence). The chain's CDR3 is CAWSVQLAGIGPNTGELFF. The CDR3 nucleotides read TGTGCCTGGAGTGTACAACTAGCGGGAATAGGACCGAACACCGGGGAGCTGTTTTTT. The full variable domain, in which reference TRBV30 and TRBJ2-2 provide the parts outside the CDR3, is SQTIHQWPATLVQPVGSPLSLECTVEGTSNPNLYWYRQAAGRGLQLLFYSVGIGQISSEVPQNLSASRPQDRQFILSSKKLLLSDSGFYLCAWSVQLAGIGPNTGELFFGEGSRLTVL.

This clone was observed a single time. The V and J genes are TRBV7-3 and TRBJ2-1; 9 bases line up with TRBD2. CDR3 length equals 18 residues. With 5 bases clipped from V and 0 bases from J, the junction kept 11 bases outside the gene matches. Germline loops: CDR1 SGHTA, CDR2 FQGTGA. CDR3 loop: CASSPELAGASSYNEQFF. Written as DNA, the CDR3 is TGTGCCAGCAGCCCCGAGTTAGCGGGGGCCAGCTCCTACAATGAGCAGTTCTTC.

The V call is TRBV5-1, the J call TRBJ1-4, with 8 bases fitting TRBD1. The CDR3 is 14 amino acids. Germline trimming cut 4 bases from V and 7 bases from J; bases unmatched to any gene: 6. Germline loops: CDR1 SGHRS, CDR2 YFSETQ. For the CDR3, the DNA is TGCGCCAGCAGCGTCAGGGGGCCAGCTGAAAAACTGTTTTTT. Amino acid sequence: CASSVRGPAEKLFF.

The V gene is TRBV30, the J gene TRBJ2-7, with D unclear. The germline CDR1 and CDR2 sequences are GTSNPN and SVGIG (reference sequence). The CDR3 is 13 amino acids. Trimming removed 1 base at V and 0 bases at J, with 7 bases between. In DNA, the CDR3 is TGTGCCTGGAGTGACGGTAGCTCCTACGAGCAGTACTTC. Amino acid sequence: CAWSDGSSYEQYF.

The rearrangement links TRBV6-5 to TRBJ1-2, with 8 bases that match TRBD1. Germline V gene lookup returns CDR1 MNHEY and CDR2 SVGAGI. V was pared by 6 bases and J by 4 bases, with 7 bases of the junction left unmatched. The CDR3 totals 14 residues. CDR3 residues: CASRDTGGGYGYTF. CDR3 nucleotide sequence: TGTGCCAGCAGAGATACAGGGGGAGGCTATGGCTACACCTTC.

The genes are TRBV27 and TRBJ2-3; D possibly corresponds to TRBD1 (6 bases). The CDR3 has 15 residues. Germline V gene lookup returns CDR1 MNHEY and CDR2 SMNVEV (reference sequence). Trimming stripped 2 bases from V and 7 bases from J, with 16 bases between. CDR3 amino acids: CASSLTPGVGYTQYF. CDR3 DNA: TGTGCCAGCAGTTTAACTCCAGGGGTAGGATATACGCAGTATTTT.

V usage is TRBV7-9 and J usage is TRBJ2-3; D uncertain. This CDR3 is 14 amino acids long. The germline V and J ends were trimmed by 1 base and 5 bases, with 10 bases remaining between them. In germline, CDR1 is SEHNR, CDR2 FQNEAQ (reference sequence). CDR3 in DNA: TGTGCCAGCAGCTTAGGACTCTTGGGAGATACGCAGTATTTT. It specifies CASSLGLLGDTQYF.

The CDR3 sequence is CASSLDGGFLTEAFF. As DNA, the CDR3 is TGCGCCAGCAGCTTGGATGGGGGGTTTTTGACTGAAGCTTTCTTT. This chain uses TRBV5-1 with TRBJ1-1; perhaps TRBD1 as D (5 bases). CDR3 length: 15 residues. Germline V gene lookup returns CDR1 SGHRS and CDR2 YFSETQ. Trimming stripped 0 bases from V and 5 bases from J, with 14 bases between.

This clone was detected only once. The chain uses TRBV5-5 and TRBJ2-1; 8 bases map to TRBD2. J gave up 5 bases and V 4 bases, and 5 bases lay outside the gene matches. The CDR3 runs 14 residues. Looked up from germline, CDR1 is SGHKS and CDR2 is YYEKEE (reference sequence). DNA for the CDR3: TGTGCCAGCAGCCCGGGACTAGGGGACAATGAGCAGTTCTTC. This encodes CASSPGLGDNEQFF.

This clone has more than one count but fewer than ten. This sequence joins TRBV6-5 and TRBJ1-5; possible D gene TRBD1, 6 bases. V lost 4 bases to trimming and J lost 7 bases, with 11 bases between them. CDR3 length: 13 residues. Germline assignment: CDR1 MNHEY and CDR2 SVGAGI. CDR3 in DNA: TGTGCCAGCAGTTCCGACAGGAGACAGCCCCAGCATTTT. Its protein product is CASSSDRRQPQHF.

In this sample, this clone turned up once. The chain joins TRBV6-5 to TRBJ1-2; TRBD1 matches 9 bases. This CDR3 is built from 16 residues. The ends lost 4 bases at V and 1 base at J; junction bases unmatched: 7. Germline loops: CDR1 MNHEY, CDR2 SVGAGI. Here the CDR3 DNA reads TGTGCCAGCAGTTCTCTACAGGGGGCGCTTAACTATGGCTACACCTTC. Translating gives CASSSLQGALNYGYTF.

This clone was seen a single time. The chain has TRBV19 and TRBJ2-1, with 14 bases aligning to TRBD2. CDR3 length: 14 residues. Trimming removed 9 bases from V and 10 bases from J; junction bases left unmatched: 8. Germline V CDR1 and CDR2: LNHDA, SQIVND (reference sequence). The CDR3 DNA reads TGTGCCAGCCGACGACTAGCGGGGGGGGGCGAGCAGTTCTTC. Its protein is CASRRLAGGGEQFF.

The genes are TRBV6-1 and TRBJ2-7; D may be TRBD2 (6 bases). The CDR3 sequence is 14 residues long. The germline V gene has CDR1 MNHNS and CDR2 SASEGT. The germline V and J ends were trimmed by 5 bases and 0 bases, with 11 bases remaining between them. CDR3 region: CASSYRRDSYEQYF. The CDR3 nucleotides read TGTGCCAGCAGTTATCGGCGGGACTCCTACGAGCAGTACTTC.

This clone was detected only once. The chain combines TRBV15 with TRBJ1-5, with TRBD1 as a possible D gene (5 bases). The CDR3 has 16 residues. The V and J ends lost 0 bases and 5 bases respectively, with 14 bases between them. Germline CDR1 and CDR2: LNHNV and YYDKDF (reference sequence). CDR3 nucleotides: TGTGCCACCAGCAGAGATAGGCAGGGACTGGATCAGCCCCAGCATTTT. Encoded protein: CATSRDRQGLDQPQHF.

This rearrangement joins TRBV28 to TRBJ1-1, with a possible D match to TRBD1 (5 bases). Trimming stripped 5 bases from V and 4 bases from J, with 17 bases between. CDR3 length: 15 amino acids. Germline CDR1 is MDHEN and CDR2 is SYDVKM. The CDR3 bases are TGTGCCAGCAGTCTAATCTTGGGGAGGGGCACTGAAGCTTTCTTT. This encodes CASSLILGRGTEAFF.

The chain links TRBV27 to TRBJ2-7, with 10 positions matching TRBD2. Germline V lookup: CDR1 MNHEY, CDR2 SMNVEV (reference sequence). V was pared by 2 bases and J by 4 bases, with 2 bases of the junction left unmatched. This CDR3 contains 14 residues. CDR3 residues: CASSLQREGYEQYF. The CDR3 region has the DNA TGTGCCAGCAGTTTACAGCGGGAGGGTTACGAGCAGTACTTC.

This rearrangement joins TRBV7-2 to TRBJ1-3, with D tentatively TRBD1 (6 bases). Germline values: CDR1 SGHTA, CDR2 FQGNSA. The V and J ends lost 5 bases and 8 bases respectively, with 22 bases between them. This CDR3 region has 16 residues. The CDR3 sequence is CASSHLVGAGGDTIYF. The CDR3 DNA follows: TGTGCCAGCAGCCACCTAGTGGGGGCTGGGGGAGACACCATATATTTT.

The J gene is TRBJ1-1, the V gene TRBV20-1, with TRBD1 matching 7 bases. The length of the CDR3 is 11 residues. Germline assignment: CDR1 DFQATT and CDR2 SNEGSKA (reference sequence). The CDR3 is CASQGEAEAFF. The DNA for the CDR3 is TGCGCCAGTCAGGGGGAAGCTGAAGCTTTCTTT.

This clone showed up just a few times. V and J are TRBV27 and TRBJ2-7, with D tentatively TRBD2 (6 bases). From germline, CDR1 is MNHEY and CDR2 SMNVEV (reference sequence). The V and J ends lost 3 bases and 0 bases respectively, with 21 bases between them. The CDR3 is 18 residues long. The chain's CDR3 is CASSLSGLPKPSSYEQYF. CDR3 nucleotides: TGTGCCAGCAGTTTGTCGGGACTCCCGAAACCCTCCTCCTACGAGCAGTACTTC.

In its sample, this clone was seen once. The chain has TRBV6-6 and TRBJ1-1; tentative D call: TRBD1 (6 bases). Germline values: CDR1 MNHNY, CDR2 SVGAGI (reference sequence). The CDR3 is 15 amino acids. Trimming removed 5 bases from V and 1 base from J, with 14 bases in between. The CDR3 nucleotides read TGTGCCAGCAGTCCCCCGAGGACAGAGAACACTGAAGCTTTCTTT. It translates to CASSPPRTENTEAFF.

The chain carries TRBV5-1 and TRBJ2-4; 7 bases agree with TRBD1. Germline V CDR1 and CDR2: SGHRS, YFSETQ. The CDR3 has 16 residues. V was clipped by 2 bases and J by 5 bases; unmatched bases: 10. In DNA form, the CDR3 reads TGCGCCAGCAGCTTACGGACAGGTGGGGCGGAAAACATTCAGTACTTC. Its protein is CASSLRTGGAENIQYF.

This clone was detected a few times. The V gene is TRBV5-1, the J gene TRBJ2-7; 11 bases agree with TRBD2. Trimming took 0 bases from V and 4 from J; bases not matched to a gene: 3. The CDR3 has 15 amino acids. In germline, CDR1 is SGHRS, CDR2 YFSETQ. The CDR3 loop reads CASSLELAGGYEQYF. CDR3 nucleotides: TGCGCCAGCAGCTTGGAGCTAGCGGGGGGTTACGAGCAGTACTTC.

This chain connects TRBV9 to TRBJ1-6; a possible D gene is TRBD1 (5 bases). This CDR3 region has 16 residues. Trimming removed 3 bases at V and 7 bases at J, with 17 bases between. From germline, CDR1 is SGDLS and CDR2 YYNGEE. The CDR3 DNA follows: TGTGCCAGCAGCGCCTCCCGCGGGACTCTCAATTCACCCCTCCACTTT. Its protein product is CASSASRGTLNSPLHF.

The genes are TRBV7-3 and TRBJ2-3, with TRBD2 matching over 8 bases. The V segment lost 4 bases and the J segment 5 bases; nucleotides outside the gene matches: 11. CDR1 and CDR2 from the germline V gene are SGHTA and FQGTGA. The CDR3 sequence is 16 residues long. The chain's CDR3 is CASSSTSGLEGDTQYF. DNA for the CDR3: TGTGCCAGCAGCTCCACCTCGGGACTAGAGGGAGATACGCAGTATTTT.

CDR3 loop: CASSGPRDRSSTNEKLFF. Here the CDR3 DNA reads TGTGCCAGCAGCGGGCCTCGGGACAGGAGTTCAACTAATGAAAAACTGTTTTTT. The chain links TRBV9 to TRBJ1-4, with 8 nucleotides matching TRBD1. Germline V gene lookup returns CDR1 SGDLS and CDR2 YYNGEE. V shed 3 bases, J shed 0 bases, and the junction held 10 bases outside the gene matches. The CDR3 runs 18 residues.

V usage is TRBV9 and J usage is TRBJ1-5, with D tentatively TRBD1 (6 bases). V was cut by 0 bases and J by 7 bases, with 14 bases left in between. Looked up from germline, CDR1 is SGDLS and CDR2 is YYNGEE. CDR3 length: 15 residues. CDR3 region: CASSVEGGGGQPQHF. In DNA form, the CDR3 reads TGTGCCAGCAGCGTAGAGGGGGGCGGGGGACAGCCCCAGCATTTT.

The chain employs TRBV27 and TRBJ1-5; tentatively, D is TRBD1 (5 bases). The CDR3 spans 14 residues. Germline values: CDR1 MNHEY, CDR2 SMNVEV (reference sequence). The V and J ends lost 4 bases and 3 bases respectively, with 10 bases between them. Here the CDR3 DNA reads TGTGCCAGCAGTTCCGGTGGGGCCAATCAGCCCCAGCATTTT. It is translated as CASSSGGANQPQHF.

The table lists this clone with a count of one. The chain couples TRBV19 to TRBJ2-2; 8 bases line up with TRBD2. V trimming: 6 bases; J trimming: 0 bases; junction bases outside the gene matches: 3. Germline loops: CDR1 LNHDA, CDR2 SQIVND (reference sequence). CDR3 length: 15 residues. The chain's CDR3 is CASSGGASNTGELFF. Written as DNA, the CDR3 is TGTGCCAGTAGCGGGGGGGCATCGAACACCGGGGAGCTGTTTTTT.

The chain couples TRBV7-8 to TRBJ2-2, with 13 bases aligning to TRBD2. V shed 6 bases and J 4 bases; nucleotides not matched to a gene: 5. This CDR3 is 16 amino acids long. CDR1 and CDR2 from the germline V gene are SGHVS and FQNEAQ. This CDR3 reads CASRRTSGSSTGELFF. The CDR3 bases are TGTGCCAGCAGGCGGACTAGCGGGAGTAGCACCGGGGAGCTGTTTTTT.

This chain connects TRBV10-3 to TRBJ2-7; D might be TRBD2 (5 bases). The CDR3 contains 14 residues. Germline V gene data show CDR1 as ENHRY and CDR2 as SYGVKD. Trimming cost V 10 bases and J 1 base, with 17 bases left between them. The CDR3 region is CASSFRGESYEQYF. CDR3 sequence (DNA): TGTGCCAGTTCTTTCCGGGGTGAGTCCTACGAGCAGTACTTC.